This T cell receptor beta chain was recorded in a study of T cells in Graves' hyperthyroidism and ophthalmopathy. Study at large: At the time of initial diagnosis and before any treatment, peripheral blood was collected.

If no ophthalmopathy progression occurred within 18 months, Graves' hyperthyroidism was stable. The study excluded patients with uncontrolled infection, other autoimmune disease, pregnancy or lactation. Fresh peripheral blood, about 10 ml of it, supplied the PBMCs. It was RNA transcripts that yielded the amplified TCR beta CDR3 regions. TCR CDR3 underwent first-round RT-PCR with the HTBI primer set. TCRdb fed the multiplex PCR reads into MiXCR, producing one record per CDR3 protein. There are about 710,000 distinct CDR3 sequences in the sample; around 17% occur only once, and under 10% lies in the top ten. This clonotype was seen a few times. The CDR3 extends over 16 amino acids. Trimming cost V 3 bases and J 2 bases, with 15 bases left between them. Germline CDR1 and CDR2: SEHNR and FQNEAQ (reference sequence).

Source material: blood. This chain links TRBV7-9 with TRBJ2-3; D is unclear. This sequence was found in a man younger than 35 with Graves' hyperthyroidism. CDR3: CASSFSADPATDTQYF. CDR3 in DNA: TGTGCCAGCAGCTTTTCGGCGGACCCAGCCACAGATACGCAGTATTTT. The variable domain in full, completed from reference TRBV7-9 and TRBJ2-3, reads DTGVSQNPRHKITKRGQNVTFRCDPISEHNRLYWYRQTLGQGPEFLTYFQNEAQLEKSRLLSDRFSAERPKGSFSTLEIQRTEQGDSAMYLCASSFSADPATDTQYFGPGTRLTVL.